The T cell receptor beta chain under discussion was sequenced for a study of technical replicates of blood from four donors. The CDR3 covers 14 residues. The V gene's germline CDR1 is SGHRS and CDR2 YFSETQ. Losses at the gene ends were 4 bases for V and 0 bases for J; bases not matched to a gene: 4. Measured with immunoSEQ multiplex PCR; TCRdb has only the in-frame clones, and not every one. The table shows 78,000 or so clones, with roughly 91% occurring only once. The material sequenced was T cells isolated from PBMCs. The origin of this receptor is a human donor in good health. Some clones in this sample may be carry-over from other donors' samples. V and J are TRBV5-1 and TRBJ2-7; TRBD1 matches 7 bases. The chain's CDR3 is CASSPGDSSYEQYF. CDR3 DNA sequence: TGCGCCAGCAGCCCCGGGGACAGCTCCTACGAGCAGTACTTC.